The rows below give T cell receptor beta chains drawn from one sample of a study of cytomegalovirus exposure and HLA in healthy donors. Assay used: immunoSEQ multiplex PCR; TCRdb lists only in-frame clones, some missing. This sample has some 200,000 clones, with around 85% found just once. Source material: PBMCs. The receptors stem from a girl aged 2 to 10 in good health and CMV-seronegative. The CDR3 runs from the conserved cysteine through the conserved F or W. Each record gives: clone size, J gene, D gene, V gene, CDR3 protein, CDR3 DNA. D genes are given only for firm matches. The listing skips clone size in some rows; elsewhere it reads once, few, many or a size class.

>NA|TRBJ2-7|NA|TRBV29-1
CSVDMGARSYEQYF
TGCAGCGTTGATATGGGGGCGCGGTCCTACGAGCAGTACTTC
>NA|TRBJ2-3|NA|TRBV19
CASSIVTGWTDTQYF
TGTGCCAGTAGTATAGTTACAGGGTGGACAGATACGCAGTATTTT
>NA|TRBJ2-3|NA|TRBV15
CATSRTTFSGETQYF
TGTGCCACCAGCAGGACGACCTTTAGTGGGGAGACTCAGTATTTT
>NA|TRBJ2-7|TRBD1|TRBV2
CASRAQGSFYEQYF
TGTGCCAGCAGAGCACAGGGGAGTTTCTACGAGCAGTACTTC
>NA|TRBJ1-2|TRBD1|TRBV6-6
CASSGGQWNGYTF
TGTGCCAGCAGCGGGGGACAGTGGAATGGCTACACCTTC
>NA|TRBJ1-1|NA|TRBV30
CAWRKQGPEAFF
TGTGCCTGGAGAAAGCAGGGTCCTGAAGCTTTCTTT
>few|TRBJ1-1|NA|TRBV25-1
CASSNAGDEGPEAFF
TGTGCCAGCAGTAACGCAGGGGATGAAGGACCTGAAGCTTTCTTT
>NA|TRBJ2-7|TRBD1|TRBV6-5
CASSYSSDRGYEQYF
TGTGCCAGCAGTTACTCGAGTGACAGGGGTTACGAGCAGTACTTC
>NA|TRBJ2-2|NA|TRBV5-6
CASSFAVGELFF
TGTGCCAGCAGCTTCGCGGTCGGGGAGCTGTTTTTT
>NA|TRBJ1-6|TRBD1|TRBV7-9
CASSLVRGAFSPLHF
TGTGCCAGCAGCTTAGTCAGGGGGGCCTTCTCACCCCTCCACTTT
>once|TRBJ2-1|NA|TRBV9
CASSVEWGDNEQFF
TGTGCCAGCAGCGTAGAGTGGGGGGACAATGAGCAGTTCTTC
>NA|TRBJ2-3|NA|TRBV9
CASSAPGSTSGTQYF
TGTGCCAGCAGCGCACCCGGGTCTACTTCGGGTACGCAGTATTTT
>NA|TRBJ1-1|NA|TRBV10-1
CASSSRTKNTEAFF
TGCGCCAGCAGTTCTAGGACAAAGAACACTGAAGCTTTCTTT
>NA|TRBJ2-7|TRBD2|TRBV10-3
CAISGGAPEQYF
TGTGCCATCAGCGGGGGGGCGCCCGAGCAGTACTTC
>NA|TRBJ2-7|NA|TRBV13
CASLPVKKSYEQYF
TGTGCCAGCCTCCCAGTCAAAAAATCCTACGAGCAGTACTTC
>few|TRBJ1-2|NA|TRBV19
CASRAPGEQHGYTF
TGTGCCAGTAGGGCACCCGGGGAACAACATGGCTACACCTTC
>NA|TRBJ1-1|NA|TRBV19
CASSSSPGRGGTEAFF
TGTGCCAGTAGTTCCTCTCCAGGGCGGGGCGGCACTGAAGCTTTCTTT
>NA|TRBJ2-7|TRBD2|TRBV10-3
CAISPGTRSYEQYF
TGTGCCATCAGTCCCGGGACTAGGAGCTACGAGCAGTACTTC
>NA|TRBJ2-5|NA|TRBV12-5
CASGPWTEQETQYF
TGTGCTAGTGGACCGTGGACAGAACAAGAGACCCAGTACTTC
>NA|TRBJ2-7|NA|TRBV5-1
CASSLAMDSYEQYF
TGCGCCAGCAGCTTGGCCATGGACTCGTACGAGCAGTACTTC
>NA|TRBJ2-7|NA|TRBV7-2
CASSLMRDPSYEQYF
TGTGCCAGCAGCTTAATGCGCGATCCCTCCTACGAGCAGTACTTC
>few|TRBJ2-5|TRBD2|TRBV29-1
CSGAGTKQQETQYF
TGCAGCGGTGCCGGGACTAAGCAACAAGAGACCCAGTACTTC
>few|TRBJ1-4|NA|TRBV10-2
CASSAPAANEKLFF
TGCGCCAGCAGTGCTCCAGCGGCTAATGAAAAACTGTTTTTT
>NA|TRBJ2-5|NA|TRBV19
CASSIESGTQYF
TGTGCCAGTAGTATAGAATCCGGGACCCAGTACTTC
>NA|TRBJ2-3|TRBD1|TRBV7-9
CASSLRGQGLDTQYF
TGTGCCAGCAGCTTAAGGGGACAGGGGTTAGATACGCAGTATTTT
>NA|TRBJ2-2|TRBD1|TRBV15
CATSGRQGATGELFF
TGTGCCACCAGCGGTAGACAGGGTGCCACCGGGGAGCTGTTTTTT
>NA|TRBJ2-1|TRBD1|TRBV19
CASSADRGIYNEQFF
TGTGCCAGTAGTGCGGACAGGGGGATTTACAATGAGCAGTTCTTC
>NA|TRBJ2-7|TRBD1|TRBV7-9
CASSNPGQGALEQYF
TGTGCCAGCAGCAATCCGGGACAGGGGGCCCTCGAGCAGTACTTC
>NA|TRBJ2-7|NA|TRBV6-5
CASRGAYEQYF
TGTGCCAGCAGGGGGGCGTACGAGCAGTACTTC
>NA|TRBJ1-5|NA|TRBV2
CASIGDSNQPQHF
TGTGCCAGCATCGGGGACTCCAATCAGCCCCAGCATTTT
>few|TRBJ2-3|NA|TRBV7-6
CASSSRDSTDTQYF
TGTGCCAGCAGCTCGCGGGACAGCACAGATACGCAGTATTTT
>few|TRBJ1-3|NA|TRBV7-9
CASEGPPGNTIYF
TGTGCCAGCGAGGGCCCACCTGGAAACACCATATATTTT
>NA|TRBJ2-2|NA|TRBV9
CASSPQAFQTMSNTGELFF
TGTGCCAGCAGCCCCCAGGCATTTCAAACGATGTCGAACACCGGGGAGCTGTTTTTT
>NA|TRBJ1-1|NA|TRBV2
CASSTLWPPNTEAFF
TGTGCCAGCAGTACCCTTTGGCCCCCGAACACTGAAGCTTTCTTT
>NA|TRBJ2-7|TRBD1|TRBV6-1
CASSSSGGMVYEQYF
TGTGCCAGCAGTTCTTCAGGGGGCATGGTTTACGAGCAGTACTTC
>NA|TRBJ1-5|TRBD1|TRBV19
CASRVTGTGINQPQHF
TGTGCCAGTAGGGTCACCGGGACAGGGATCAATCAGCCCCAGCATTTT
>NA|TRBJ1-1|NA|TRBV5-4
CASSPGTGMNTEAFF
TGTGCCAGCAGCCCCGGCACGGGGATGAACACTGAAGCTTTCTTT
>NA|TRBJ1-4|NA|TRBV7-9
CSSSLQRENKLFF
TGTTCCAGCAGCTTACAGAGGGAAAACAAACTGTTTTTT
>NA|TRBJ1-6|NA|TRBV5-1
CASSLEAQGTSSPLHF
TGCGCCAGCAGCCTAGAAGCACAGGGAACCAGTTCACCCCTCCACTTT
>NA|TRBJ2-1|NA|TRBV29-1
CSVLSRGGEQFF
TGCAGCGTGCTTAGTCGGGGTGGGGAGCAGTTCTTC
>NA|TRBJ1-1|TRBD1|TRBV5-1
CASSPRGPGTEAFF
TGCGCCAGCAGCCCAAGGGGGCCGGGCACTGAAGCTTTCTTT
>NA|TRBJ1-4|TRBD1|TRBV9
CASSRGDRGLEKLFF
TGTGCCAGCAGCCGAGGGGACAGGGGGCTTGAAAAACTGTTTTTT
>NA|TRBJ2-7|NA|TRBV6-5
CASSYSRGAPYEQYF
TGTGCCAGCAGTTACTCCCGGGGAGCCCCCTACGAGCAGTACTTC
>NA|TRBJ2-7|NA|TRBV30
CAWSGTDGYEQYF
TGTGCCTGGAGTGGGACAGACGGCTACGAGCAGTACTTC
>NA|TRBJ2-2|TRBD1|TRBV11-2
CASRRRRDRNFTGELFF
TGTGCCAGCAGAAGACGCCGGGACAGAAACTTCACCGGGGAGCTGTTTTTT
>NA|TRBJ2-3|NA|TRBV5-1
CASSLSSTDTQYF
TGCGCCAGCAGCTTATCTAGCACAGATACGCAGTATTTT
>NA|TRBJ2-6|NA|TRBV9
CASSDGGTGGSGANVLTF
TGTGCCAGCAGCGATGGGGGAACCGGGGGCTCTGGGGCCAACGTCCTGACTTTC
>NA|TRBJ2-2|NA|TRBV2
CASSEYGRRTGELFF
TGTGCCAGCAGTGAATACGGGAGAAGGACCGGGGAGCTGTTTTTT
>NA|TRBJ2-7|NA|TRBV5-4
CASSFSGEQYF
TGTGCCAGCAGCTTCTCGGGGGAGCAGTACTTC
>NA|TRBJ1-1|NA|TRBV6-1
CAGSESGTGRAEAFF
TGTGCCGGCAGTGAATCGGGGACTGGGAGGGCTGAAGCTTTCTTT
>NA|TRBJ1-2|NA|TRBV9
CASSVGGGLYGYTF
TGTGCCAGCAGCGTAGGCGGGGGCCTTTATGGCTACACCTTC
>NA|TRBJ2-5|TRBD2|TRBV5-1
CASSVLAGGVETQYF
TGCGCCAGCAGCGTATTAGCGGGCGGGGTAGAGACCCAGTACTTC
>NA|TRBJ2-1|NA|TRBV4-1
CASSQAGYNEQFF
TGCGCCAGCAGCCAGGCAGGCTACAATGAGCAGTTCTTC
>NA|TRBJ2-7|NA|TRBV5-1
CASNLDSLSYEQYF
TGCGCCAGCAACTTGGACAGCCTCTCCTACGAGCAGTACTTC
>NA|TRBJ2-1|TRBD2|TRBV7-3
CASSLGPSGGINEQFF
TGTGCCAGCAGCTTAGGGCCTAGCGGGGGGATCAATGAGCAGTTCTTC